This T cell receptor (beta chain) is from a study of preoperative IRX-2 immunotherapy in early breast cancer. The ends lost 4 bases at V and 8 bases at J; junction bases unmatched: 8. Germline V gene sequence: CDR1 SGHNT, CDR2 YENEEA. The CDR3 spans 14 residues. Assay: immunoSEQ multiplex PCR; the TCRdb copy retains only in-frame clones and omits some. This table has tens of thousands of clones, approximately 72% appearing once. Treatment reported: preoperative locoregional IRX-2 cytokine immunotherapy. Preoperative locoregional IRX-2 cytokine immunotherapy was tested in the phase Ib source study. Sequenced here: lymph node tissue, sampled after IRX-2 immunotherapy. The rearrangement uses TRBV11-3 and TRBJ1-2; 9 positions match TRBD1. The TCR was taken from a human donor with breast cancer. The CDR3 region is CASSYYRGRIGYTF. CDR3 nucleotide sequence: TGTGCCAGCAGCTATTACAGGGGGCGCATAGGCTACACCTTC.